This TCR beta chain is from a study of beta chain features in type 1 diabetes (dated by TCRdb to about 2018). About the study as a whole: No differences in mean age, gender distribution, total cell number or subset yield were found between patients and healthy donors. In the study, TCRB repertoires of sorted circulating CD4+ T cell subsets from recently diagnosed type 1 diabetes patients were compared with those of matched healthy donors. Naive and central memory subsets were obtained from all 30 or so donors, but regulatory and stem cell-like memory subsets were isolated from only 8 patients and roughly eight healthy donors. A total of around 100 million sorted cells were examined across all samples, and RNA yield correlated strongly with the number of cells per subset. What the work shows at the level of the full study, not this receptor alone: PCR may preferentially amplify shorter templates, but because patient and control samples were amplified and corrected together, any resulting skew would affect both groups equally. At VDJ recombination sites, patients with type 1 diabetes made fewer insertions and deleted more nucleotides, a pattern implying thymic rearrangement abnormalities. A moderate but significant shortening of TCRB CDR3 length was observed in type 1 diabetes patients in all four CD4+ subsets. Naive, central memory and regulatory TCRB repertoires appeared more similar among patients than among healthy donors. Only small numbers of individuals were included in the HLA sub-analyses, which left unresolved whether HLA type had any influence on TCRB rearrangement. Because cDNA was sequenced instead of genomic DNA, activated cells with high expression could be over-represented, although the groups did not differ in activation or CD3 levels.

A single peripheral blood draw of around 0.11 L on average was collected from each donor into heparinised tubes. A BD FACSAria II and a panel including CD45RO, CCR7, CD25, CD127, CD95 and CD27 were used to sort naive, central memory, regulatory and stem cell-like memory CD4+ T cells. Purity was above 98% for every sorted population. PBMCs were isolated immediately by Lymphoprep density gradient centrifugation and stained directly without culture. So that batch effects would be minimized, each experiment stained and sorted samples in pairs, pairing one healthy donor with one patient. The table lists this clone with a few counts. It has no known antigen specificity. No clone much larger than this one lies a single base away; base qualities are absent. All of the isolated RNA was reverse transcribed with the High Capacity cDNA Reverse Transcription Kit, so expressed TCRB transcripts were sequenced. Deep immunoSEQ sequencing was performed on naive, central memory and regulatory T cell samples, with an average of roughly 4 million total reads per sample. After sorted cells were lysed in RLT buffer, RNA was extracted with DNase-treated RNeasy Micro or Mini kits, with the choice depending on cell number. To prevent cross-contamination, every cell subset was processed on its own, while patient and healthy donor samples were processed together. TCRB sequences were amplified from cDNA with the immunoSEQ multiplex PCR, producing 87-bp fragments spanning the CDR3 region. The amplicons were sequenced using the Illumina HiSeq platform. As for how the authors treated the data: PCR bias was corrected computationally using synthetic template baselines, and reads within Hamming distance 2 were collapsed, with unmergeable singletons discarded. Reads were aligned to IMGT to assign V, D and J genes, CDR3 length, and insertions or deletions at six rearrangement sites. Clonotype counts were normalized to sorted cell number within each subset before computing true diversity and Gini coefficients with the tcR R package. Repertoire sharing was quantified using the overlap coefficient calculated on TCRB nucleotide sequences. Out-of-frame TCRB sequences from naive cells were analyzed to stand in for the pre-selection repertoire. TCRdb limited this immuneACCESS table to in-frame rearrangements with V and J called. A share of clones is missing; checked studies link under half to unresolved V genes, and the rest is unexplained. The D gene and trimming were derived from the DNA, and the V and J assignments and clone size from that table. For this sample the table gives 600,000 to 750,000 clones, of which around 12% were detected only once. Roughly 0.12% of the sample is held by the ten biggest clonotypes.

The CDR3, from cysteine to phenylalanine, totals 12 residues. Here the CDR3 DNA is all that survives: 36 bases in frame from base 1. Per the germline V gene, SQVTM is the CDR1 and ANQGSEA is the CDR2. This TCR came from a young man with type 1 diabetes. Specimen: naive CD4+ T cells from blood. Explained via the paper, the cell subset or site label denotes: true naive CD4+ T cells. The V and J genes are TRBV29-1 and TRBJ2-7; the D gene is not confidently resolved. The encoded CDR3 is CSSGPISYEQYF. In nucleotides, the sequence is TGCAGTTCCGGGCCAATCTCCTACGAGCAGTACTTC.